The 6 T cell receptor beta chains listed next were all sequenced from one sample in a study of beta chain features in type 1 diabetes. Since all of the isolated RNA was reverse transcribed, expressed TCRB transcripts were what got sequenced. Measured with immunoSEQ multiplex PCR; TCRdb has only the in-frame clones, and not every one. The sample shows 330,000 or so clones, about 15% of them seen only once. The sequencing input was central memory CD4+ T cells from blood. Every receptor here comes from a man aged 25 to 40 in good health.

This chain joins TRBV16 and TRBJ2-5; 9 bases align to TRBD2. The CDR3 sequence is 16 residues long. Germline CDR1 KGHSY, CDR2 FQNENV. J lost 1 base, V lost 4 bases, and 7 bases had no gene match. Here the CDR3 reads CASSPGLAGIQETQYF. The CDR3 nucleotides read TGTGCCAGCAGCCCTGGCCTAGCGGGAATCCAAGAGACCCAGTACTTC.

The chain employs TRBV7-2 and TRBJ1-1; 8 bases agree with TRBD1. CDR1 is SGHTA, CDR2 FQGNSA, per germline. V trimming: 7 bases; J trimming: 4 bases; junction bases outside the gene matches: 11. The CDR3 has 15 residues. The CDR3 bases are TGTGCCAGCACCCTTGACAGGGGCTCGGGCACTGAAGCTTTCTTT. Its protein product is CASTLDRGSGTEAFF.

This clone showed up just a few times. The chain links TRBV7-6 to TRBJ2-7; D call uncertain. From germline, CDR1 is SGHVS and CDR2 FNYEAQ. The ends were cut back, 4 bases at V and 0 bases at J, with 7 bases in the middle. This CDR3 has 13 amino acids. The CDR3 loop reads CASSSRASYEQYF. The CDR3 nucleotides read TGTGCCAGCAGCTCGCGAGCCTCCTACGAGCAGTACTTC.

The chain recombines TRBV6-5 with TRBJ2-7; no definite D call. Trimming pared 6 bases from V and 3 bases from J, leaving 3 bases between. Per germline, CDR1 MNHEY and CDR2 SVGAGI. The CDR3 spans 10 residues. CDR3 loop: CASSHYEQYF. The CDR3 coding sequence is TGTGCCAGCAGCCACTACGAGCAGTACTTC.

This clone was seen ten or more times. The chain uses TRBV5-1 and TRBJ2-3, with 9 bases fitting TRBD2. The germline CDR1 and CDR2 sequences are SGHRS and YFSETQ. This CDR3 is built from 16 residues. The V segment lost 3 bases and the J segment 5 bases; nucleotides outside the gene matches: 10. Here the CDR3 reads CASSWQTLAGLDTQYF. DNA of the CDR3: TGCGCCAGCAGCTGGCAAACTCTAGCGGGGTTAGATACGCAGTATTTT.

This clone was detected only a few times. The rearrangement links TRBV4-3 to TRBJ2-1, with TRBD2 as a possible D gene (6 bases). The CDR3 extends over 14 amino acids. Trimming removed 1 base at V and 4 bases at J, with 8 bases between. Germline CDR1 and CDR2: LGHNA and YSLEER. For the CDR3, the DNA is TGCGCCAGCAGCCAAGGTGGGGGGTACAATGAGCAGTTCTTC. It encodes CASSQGGGYNEQFF.